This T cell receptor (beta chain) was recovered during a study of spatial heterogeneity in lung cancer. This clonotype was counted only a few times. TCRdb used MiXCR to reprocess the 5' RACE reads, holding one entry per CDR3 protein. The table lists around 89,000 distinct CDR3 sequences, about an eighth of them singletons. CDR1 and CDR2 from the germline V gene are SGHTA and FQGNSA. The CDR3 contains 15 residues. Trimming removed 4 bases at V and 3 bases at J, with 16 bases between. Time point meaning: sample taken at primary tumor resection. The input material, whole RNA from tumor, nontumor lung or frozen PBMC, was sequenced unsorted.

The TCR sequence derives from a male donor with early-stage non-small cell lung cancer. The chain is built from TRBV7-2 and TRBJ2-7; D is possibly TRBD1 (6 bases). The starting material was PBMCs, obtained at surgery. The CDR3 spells CASSWDTGVVYEQYF. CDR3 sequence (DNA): TGTGCCAGCAGCTGGGACACTGGGGTTGTCTACGAGCAGTACTTC. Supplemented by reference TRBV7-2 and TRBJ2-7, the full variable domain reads GAGVSQSPSNKVTEKGKDVELRCDPISGHTALYWYRQSLGQGLEFLIYFQGNSAPDKSGLPSDRFSAERTGGSVSTLTIQRTQQEDSAVYLCASSWDTGVVYEQYFGPGTRLTVT.